The rows below give T cell receptor beta chains drawn from one sample of a study of T-cell reconstitution after alpha-beta-depleted transplantation in children. TCRdb re-called the PCR reads with MiXCR, one entry per CDR3 protein. The profile covers 200,000 to 250,000 distinct CDR3 sequences, with 7.5% to 9.5% appearing a single time and approximately 34% taken by the ten largest. The sample here was PBMCs, mostly from graft donor cells, taken 360 days after TCRalphabeta/CD19-depleted stem cell transplant. These TCRs come from a male patient under 10 years old who had a stem cell transplant for acute myeloid leukemia, so the T cells may come from the graft donor. The CDR3 runs from the conserved cysteine through the conserved F or W. A D gene is named only where the DNA matches it firmly. Clone size is given for some rows only: seen once, a few or many times, or a class if the clone is expanded.

abundance,j_gene,v_gene,d_gene,CDR3aa,CDR3nt
.,TRBJ2-7,TRBV25-1,.,CASSESTGFLRYEQYF,TGTGCCAGCAGTGAAAGTACAGGGTTCCTACGCTACGAGCAGTACTTC
.,TRBJ1-5,TRBV27,.,CASSSAGLNQPQHF,TGTGCCAGCAGTTCTGCGGGCCTCAATCAGCCCCAGCATTTT
.,TRBJ2-3,TRBV12-3/TRBV12-4,.,CASTGDTQYF,TGTGCCAGTACGGGAGATACGCAGTATTTT
.,TRBJ2-3,TRBV10-3,.,CAISGLGAGRLTDTQYF,TGTGCCATCAGTGGTTTGGGAGCAGGGAGGCTCACAGATACGCAGTATTTT
many,TRBJ2-3,TRBV29-1,TRBD2,CSVLTNLAAVTDTQYF,TGCAGCGTGCTCACGAACCTAGCGGCAGTCACAGATACGCAGTATTTT
.,TRBJ2-5,TRBV5-1,TRBD1,CASSEPTGGETQYF,TGCGCCAGCAGCGAACCTACAGGGGGGGAGACCCAGTACTTC
many,TRBJ2-7,TRBV10-3,TRBD1,CAISESRDRGEQYF,TGTGCCATCAGTGAGTCCCGGGACAGGGGCGAGCAGTACTTC
many,TRBJ1-1,TRBV7-2,TRBD1,CASSFRWTGDTEAFF,TGTGCCAGCAGCTTTAGGTGGACAGGGGACACTGAAGCTTTCTTT
many,TRBJ2-3,TRBV4-1,.,CASSQVPGPSTDTQYF,TGCGCCAGCAGCCAAGTCCCAGGGCCTAGCACAGATACGCAGTATTTT
many,TRBJ1-3,TRBV29-1,.,CSVVRSENTIYF,TGCAGCGTTGTGCGCTCCGAAAACACCATATATTTT
few,TRBJ2-7,TRBV5-1,.,CASSPRVGVFSYEQYF,TGCGCCAGCAGCCCTCGGGTGGGAGTTTTCTCCTACGAGCAGTACTTC
.,TRBJ2-5,TRBV7-2,.,CASSFGRFRKETQYF,TGTGCCAGCAGCTTCGGACGCTTTCGCAAGGAGACCCAGTACTTC
few,TRBJ2-7,TRBV20-1,TRBD2,CSAGRLAGAVQYF,TGCAGTGCTGGCCGGCTAGCGGGAGCGGTGCAGTACTTC
.,TRBJ1-1,TRBV12-3/TRBV12-4,.,CASSFGRVNTEAFF,TGTGCCAGCAGTTTTGGGCGGGTGAACACTGAAGCTTTCTTT
few,TRBJ2-2,TRBV19,.,CASSRTKPVNTGELFF,TGTGCCAGTTCCAGGACCAAACCTGTTAATACCGGGGAGCTGTTTTTT
.,TRBJ2-1,TRBV5-1,.,CASIGRLGKGIRKYNEQFF,TGCGCCAGCATCGGGCGCCTGGGGAAAGGGATCCGTAAGTACAATGAGCAGTTCTTC
.,TRBJ1-5,TRBV5-6,TRBD1,CASSLTGQGGQPQHF,TGTGCCAGCAGCTTGACGGGACAGGGCGGTCAGCCCCAGCATTTT
many,TRBJ2-2,TRBV12-3/TRBV12-4,.,CASSFPVYSLDTGELFF,TGTGCCAGCAGTTTCCCCGTATACAGTTTGGACACCGGGGAGCTGTTTTTT
many,TRBJ2-1,TRBV5-1,.,CASSLSSGTVYNEQFF,TGCGCCAGCAGCCTAAGTAGCGGGACAGTCTACAATGAGCAGTTCTTC
few,TRBJ2-2,TRBV7-2,.,CASSPRIGTGELFF,TGTGCCAGCAGCCCCCGTATCGGCACCGGGGAGCTGTTTTTT
.,TRBJ2-4,TRBV20-1,TRBD1,CSANRQGAKNIQYF,TGCAGTGCTAATCGACAGGGGGCCAAAAACATTCAGTACTTC
few,TRBJ2-7,TRBV5-1,.,CASSLEASWSYEQYF,TGCGCCAGCAGCTTGGAGGCTAGCTGGTCCTACGAGCAGTACTTC
many,TRBJ2-1,TRBV7-9,.,CATRSVRDNEQFF,TGTGCCACCAGATCAGTGAGAGACAATGAGCAGTTCTTC
.,TRBJ2-1,TRBV4-3,TRBD2,CASSPRSGSRYNEQFF,TGCGCCAGCAGCCCACGAAGCGGGAGTAGATACAATGAGCAGTTCTTC
many,TRBJ2-3,TRBV7-2,TRBD1,CASSFTGARTDTQYF,TGTGCCAGCAGCTTTACAGGGGCGCGCACAGATACGCAGTATTTT
few,TRBJ2-7,TRBV7-2,.,CASSLDGLPREQYF,TGTGCCAGCAGCTTAGATGGACTCCCCCGCGAGCAGTACTTC
many,TRBJ2-7,TRBV12-3/TRBV12-4,.,CASSWDGSSYEQYF,TGTGCCAGCAGTTGGGACGGGAGCTCCTACGAGCAGTACTTC
.,TRBJ2-5,TRBV12-3/TRBV12-4,.,CASSHRGQQETQYF,TGTGCCAGCAGTCACCGGGGACAACAAGAGACCCAGTACTTC
many,TRBJ2-3,TRBV2,.,CASSRAPPLTDTQYF,TGTGCCAGCAGTCGGGCGCCGCCCCTCACAGATACGCAGTATTTT
.,TRBJ2-3,TRBV7-2,.,CASLPGGTDTQYF,TGTGCCAGCTTGCCAGGGGGCACAGATACGCAGTATTTT
many,TRBJ2-5,TRBV5-1,.,CASRSGASSETQYF,TGCGCCAGCAGATCCGGGGCTTCTTCGGAGACCCAGTACTTC
many,TRBJ1-2,TRBV6-1,.,CASKDELLNYGYTF,TGTGCCAGCAAGGACGAACTACTCAACTATGGCTACACCTTC
many,TRBJ2-2,TRBV29-1,.,CSVRPFTGELFF,TGCAGCGTTAGGCCGTTCACCGGGGAGCTGTTTTTT
.,TRBJ2-3,TRBV12-3/TRBV12-4,.,CASSPPSLRPDTQYF,TGTGCCAGCAGTCCCCCTTCTTTACGGCCAGATACGCAGTATTTT